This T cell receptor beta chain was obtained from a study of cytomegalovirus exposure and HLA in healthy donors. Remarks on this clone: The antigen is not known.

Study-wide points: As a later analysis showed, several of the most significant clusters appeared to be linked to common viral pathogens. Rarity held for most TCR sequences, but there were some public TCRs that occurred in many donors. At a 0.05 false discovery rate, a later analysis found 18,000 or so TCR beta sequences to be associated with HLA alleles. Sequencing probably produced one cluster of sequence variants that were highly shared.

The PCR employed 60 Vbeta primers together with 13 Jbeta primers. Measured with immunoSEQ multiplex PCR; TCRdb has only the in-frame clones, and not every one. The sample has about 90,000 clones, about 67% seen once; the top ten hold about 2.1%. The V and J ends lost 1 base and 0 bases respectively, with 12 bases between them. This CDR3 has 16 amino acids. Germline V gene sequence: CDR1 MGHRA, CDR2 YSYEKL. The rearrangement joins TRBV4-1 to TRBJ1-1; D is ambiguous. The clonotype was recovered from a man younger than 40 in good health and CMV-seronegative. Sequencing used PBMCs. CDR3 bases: TGCGCCAGCAGCCAAGTCGGACTTGTTTTGAACACTGAAGCTTTCTTT. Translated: CASSQVGLVLNTEAFF.